Below are 28 T cell receptor beta chains sequenced from a single sample in a study of cytomegalovirus exposure and HLA in healthy donors. Use of 60 Vbeta and 13 Jbeta primers characterized the PCR. TCRdb keeps only in-frame clones here, not all; method: immunoSEQ multiplex PCR. The sample totals 120,000 or so clones. The sample taken for sequencing was PBMCs. The receptors were sampled from a man younger than 35 in good health and CMV-seronegative.

The chain couples TRBV5-1 to TRBJ2-2, with 10 bases matching TRBD2. There are 16 residues in the CDR3. Germline values: CDR1 SGHRS, CDR2 YFSETQ. V shed 4 bases and J 3 bases; nucleotides not matched to a gene: 6. CDR3 residues: CASSLRAGGHTGELFF. In DNA form, the CDR3 reads TGCGCCAGCAGCCTCAGAGCGGGGGGGCACACCGGGGAGCTGTTTTTT.

This chain links TRBV5-1 with TRBJ2-3, with D perhaps TRBD1 (5 bases). There are 15 residues in the CDR3. The germline CDR1 and CDR2 sequences are SGHRS and YFSETQ. V lost 0 bases and J lost 2, with 10 bases in between. The chain's CDR3 is CASSLDSTATDTQYF. The DNA for the CDR3 is TGCGCCAGCAGCTTGGATTCGACAGCCACAGATACGCAGTATTTT. The full variable domain, completed using reference TRBV5-1 and TRBJ2-3, is KAGVTQTPRYLIKTRGQQVTLSCSPISGHRSVSWYQQTPGQGLQFLFEYFSETQRNKGNFPGRFSGRQFSNSRSEMNVSTLELGDSALYLCASSLDSTATDTQYFGPGTRLTVL.

The chain uses TRBV5-1 and TRBJ2-2, with 9 bases matching TRBD2. The trim removed 10 bases at V and 4 bases at J, leaving 20 bases unmatched. CDR1 and CDR2 from the germline V gene are SGHRS and YFSETQ. The CDR3 loop spans 18 amino acids. The CDR3 reads CAPQNAVREGRSTGELFF. For the CDR3, the DNA is TGCGCCCCCCAGAATGCGGTGCGGGAGGGCCGGAGCACCGGGGAGCTGTTTTTT.

The J gene is TRBJ2-7, the V gene TRBV19, with TRBD1 matching 8 bases. Germline V CDR1 and CDR2: LNHDA, SQIVND (reference sequence). This CDR3 contains 14 residues. V dropped 7 bases and J dropped 4; count of bases not matched to a gene: 9. The CDR3 is CASTTGTGDYEQYF. CDR3 bases: TGTGCCAGTACGACCGGGACAGGAGATTACGAGCAGTACTTC. Full variable domain (remainder filled in from reference TRBV19 and TRBJ2-7): DGGITQSPKYLFRKEGQNVTLSCEQNLNHDAMYWYRQDPGQGLRLIYYSQIVNDFQKGDIAEGYSVSREKKESFPLTVTSAQKNPTAFYLCASTTGTGDYEQYFGPGTRLTVT.

The chain uses TRBV7-9 and TRBJ1-5; 7 bases fit TRBD1. This CDR3 is 14 amino acids long. J gave up 3 bases and V 5 bases, and 4 bases lay outside the gene matches. CDR1 SEHNR and CDR2 FQNEAQ come from the germline V gene (reference sequence). The CDR3 loop is CASSRQGLNQPQHF. The CDR3 DNA sequence: TGTGCCAGCAGCCGACAGGGACTCAATCAGCCCCAGCATTTT.

This sequence joins TRBV25-1 and TRBJ1-6; perhaps TRBD1 as D (5 bases). The germline gives CDR1 MGHDK, CDR2 SYGVNS. This CDR3 comprises 14 residues. V gave up 5 bases and J gave up 7 bases, with 12 bases separating them. This chain's CDR3 is CASSPGLLNSPLHF. DNA for the CDR3: TGTGCCAGCAGTCCGGGACTTTTAAATTCACCCCTCCACTTT.

CDR3 protein: CASSLKRNTEAFF. CDR3 bases: TGTGCCAGCAGCTTAAAGCGGAACACTGAAGCTTTCTTT. V gene TRBV7-8 combines with J gene TRBJ1-1, with D hard to call. Trimming took off 2 bases at V and 1 base at J, with 5 bases between the two ends. Germline assignment: CDR1 SGHVS and CDR2 FQNEAQ. This CDR3 spans 13 amino acids.

The gene calls are TRBV28 and TRBJ1-1; 7 nucleotides match TRBD1. The CDR3 contains 17 residues. Germline trimming cut 6 bases from V and 4 bases from J; bases unmatched to any gene: 17. CDR1 MDHEN and CDR2 SYDVKM come from the germline V gene. The CDR3 region has the DNA TGTGCCAGCAGACTTACAGGGGCCGGGAGTAGGAGCACTGAAGCTTTCTTT. Its protein is CASRLTGAGSRSTEAFF.

The V call is TRBV5-4, the J call TRBJ2-7, with 8 bases aligning to TRBD1. V shed 4 bases, J shed 6 bases, and the junction held 12 bases outside the gene matches. Germline CDR1 SGHNT, CDR2 YYREEE (reference sequence). The CDR3 is 15 amino acids. As DNA, the CDR3 is TGTGCCAGCAGCCGGTCCCAGGGGGCGACGATCGAGCAGTACTTC. Amino acids: CASSRSQGATIEQYF.

The chain recombines TRBV18 with TRBJ1-3, with D possibly TRBD1 on 5 matching bases. In germline, CDR1 is KGHSH, CDR2 LQKENI. Trimming took off 4 bases at V and 0 bases at J, with 16 bases between the two ends. This CDR3 contains 17 residues. The CDR3 spells CASSLTGPGNSGNTIYF. The CDR3 DNA is TGTGCCAGCTCACTCACAGGACCGGGTAACTCTGGAAACACCATATATTTT.

The chain has TRBV10-1 and TRBJ1-1; a weak D match, TRBD1 (6 bases). The CDR3 sequence is 13 residues long. V dropped 7 bases and J dropped 5 bases, with 14 bases sitting between them. Germline V gene sequence: CDR1 WNHNN, CDR2 SYGVQD (reference sequence). The CDR3 is CASTTGTGTEAFF. CDR3 DNA sequence: TGCGCCAGCACTACAGGGACGGGAACTGAAGCTTTCTTT.

The chain uses TRBV11-2 and TRBJ1-1; D ambiguous. CDR1 and CDR2 from the germline V gene are SGHAT and FQNNGV. Trimming took 4 bases from V and 3 from J, leaving 18 bases between them. There are 16 residues in the CDR3. The CDR3 here is CASSWGKGGADTEAFF. The CDR3, as DNA: TGTGCCAGCAGCTGGGGAAAAGGAGGAGCGGACACTGAAGCTTTCTTT. Combining the CDR3 with reference TRBV11-2 and TRBJ1-1 gives the whole variable domain EAGVAQSPRYKIIEKRQSVAFWCNPISGHATLYWYQQILGQGPKLLIQFQNNGVVDDSQLPKDRFSAERLKGVDSTLKIQPAKLEDSAVYLCASSWGKGGADTEAFFGQGTRLTVV.

The J gene is TRBJ2-2, the V gene TRBV19, with D possibly being TRBD1 (6 bases). Germline values: CDR1 LNHDA, CDR2 SQIVND (reference sequence). Trimming left V 7 bases short and J 7 bases short, with 19 bases between. The CDR3 has 15 residues. CDR3 region: CASTVGAGALGELFF. CDR3 DNA: TGTGCCAGTACCGTCGGCGCAGGGGCCCTCGGGGAGCTGTTTTTT.

The chain employs TRBV10-1 and TRBJ2-6; 15 nucleotides align to TRBD2. V shed 1 base, J shed 0 bases, and the junction held 4 bases outside the gene matches. Germline CDR1 WNHNN, CDR2 SYGVQD (reference sequence). The CDR3 totals 20 residues. CDR3 in DNA: TGCGCCAGCAGTGAGTTAGGACTAGCGGGGGGGAGCTCTGGGGCCAACGTCCTGACTTTC. It yields the protein CASSELGLAGGSSGANVLTF.

V usage is TRBV5-1 and J usage is TRBJ2-5; 10 bases align to TRBD2. The V segment lost 0 bases and the J segment 1 base; nucleotides outside the gene matches: 15. The CDR3 is made up of 20 amino acids. The V gene's germline CDR1 is SGHRS and CDR2 YFSETQ. The DNA for the CDR3 is TGCGCCAGCAGCTTGGATTGGCGGACAGCTAGCGGGGGACCCCAAGAGACCCAGTACTTC. Translated, it gives CASSLDWRTASGGPQETQYF.

The chain employs TRBV9 and TRBJ2-3; 8 bases align to TRBD2. Germline V gives CDR1 SGDLS, CDR2 YYNGEE. This CDR3 has 15 amino acids. The junction had 5 bases not matched to a gene; V was cut back by 1 base and J by 4 bases. The CDR3 DNA is TGTGCCAGCAGCGTATCGGGGGGGTATCCAGATACGCAGTATTTT. Its translation is CASSVSGGYPDTQYF.

The rearrangement joins TRBV27 to TRBJ1-1; 9 bases line up with TRBD1. CDR1 and CDR2 (germline): MNHEY, SMNVEV (reference sequence). The J segment lost 7 bases and the V segment lost 4 bases, leaving 7 bases of the junction unmatched. The CDR3 is 14 residues long. This CDR3 is CASSYGQGRGEAFF. The CDR3 DNA reads TGTGCCAGCAGTTATGGACAGGGGAGGGGTGAAGCTTTCTTT.

The rearrangement uses TRBV9 and TRBJ1-2, with D maybe TRBD1 (5 bases). The CDR3 covers 12 residues. Trimming took off 7 bases at V and 7 bases at J, with 14 bases between the two ends. Germline V lookup: CDR1 SGDLS, CDR2 YYNGEE. The CDR3 DNA follows: TGTGCCAGCTACAACGGGGGTCTTGGCTACACCTTC. Translation gives CASYNGGLGYTF.

The chain uses TRBV5-6 and TRBJ1-5; D gene ambiguous. V was clipped by 3 bases and J by 4 bases, with 14 bases between them. CDR3 length: 15 residues. Germline loops: CDR1 SGHDT, CDR2 YYEEEE. The CDR3 nucleotides read TGTGCCAGCAGCTATAGGTGGGCAGCTAATCAGCCCCAGCATTTT. As protein: CASSYRWAANQPQHF.

The chain employs TRBV19 and TRBJ1-2; possibly TRBD1 for D (5 bases). Looked up from germline, CDR1 is LNHDA and CDR2 is SQIVND (reference sequence). The CDR3 runs 14 residues. Between the trimmed V and J ends, which lost 4 bases and 4 bases, there was a span of 13 bases. CDR3 in DNA: TGTGCCAGTAGTACATTGCTGGACACCTATGGCTACACCTTC. It specifies CASSTLLDTYGYTF.

This chain joins TRBV7-9 and TRBJ1-1, with D possibly being TRBD1 (6 bases). V gave up 1 base and J gave up 0 bases, with 12 bases separating them. CDR3 length: 16 amino acids. Germline V gene data show CDR1 as SEHNR and CDR2 as FQNEAQ (reference sequence). This chain's CDR3 is CASSLDGGAMNTEAFF. The CDR3 DNA reads as TGTGCCAGCAGCTTAGATGGGGGGGCCATGAACACTGAAGCTTTCTTT.

V usage is TRBV11-2 and J usage is TRBJ2-7; TRBD2 is a possible D gene (5 bases). Trimming stripped 1 base from V and 3 bases from J, with 13 bases between. This CDR3 region has 15 residues. Germline V gene sequence: CDR1 SGHAT, CDR2 FQNNGV. CDR3 in DNA: TGTGCCAGCAGCTTAGCCAAGGGAGTCTTCTACGAGCAGTACTTC. This sequence encodes CASSLAKGVFYEQYF. Supplemented by reference TRBV11-2 and TRBJ2-7, the full variable domain reads EAGVAQSPRYKIIEKRQSVAFWCNPISGHATLYWYQQILGQGPKLLIQFQNNGVVDDSQLPKDRFSAERLKGVDSTLKIQPAKLEDSAVYLCASSLAKGVFYEQYFGPGTRLTVT.

The chain joins TRBV9 to TRBJ2-2; 9 bases map to TRBD2. The germline V gene encodes CDR1 SGDLS and CDR2 YYNGEE. V shed 5 bases and J 2 bases; nucleotides not matched to a gene: 4. The CDR3 loop spans 15 amino acids. This CDR3 is CASRRLAVNTGELFF. Written as DNA, the CDR3 is TGTGCCAGCAGGCGACTAGCGGTAAACACCGGGGAGCTGTTTTTT.

The chain combines TRBV9 with TRBJ2-7, with 11 bases fitting TRBD2. V shed 2 bases and J 5 bases; nucleotides not matched to a gene: 6. This CDR3 contains 15 residues. Germline V gene sequence: CDR1 SGDLS, CDR2 YYNGEE. CDR3 protein: CASSVASGRSNEQYF. CDR3 DNA sequence: TGTGCCAGCAGCGTTGCTAGCGGGAGGTCCAACGAGCAGTACTTC.

V gene TRBV6-5 combines with J gene TRBJ2-6; D not certain. The CDR3 runs to 13 residues. V was trimmed by 2 bases and J by 4 bases, leaving 3 bases between them. Germline V gene sequence: CDR1 MNHEY, CDR2 SVGAGI. CDR3 protein: CASSYAGANVLTF. For the CDR3, the DNA is TGTGCCAGCAGTTACGCGGGGGCCAACGTCCTGACTTTC.

CDR3 in amino acids: CASSRNPPGQGILSLTEAFF. CDR3 nucleotides: TGTGCCAGTAGTAGAAACCCTCCGGGACAGGGTATATTAAGTTTGACTGAAGCTTTCTTT. The rearrangement uses TRBV19 and TRBJ1-1; 9 bases map to TRBD1. This CDR3 region has 20 residues. J was trimmed by 5 bases and V by 4 bases; bases with no gene match: 23. CDR1 is LNHDA, CDR2 SQIVND, per germline (reference sequence).

The CDR3 spells CASSRQRLGGRIGYTF. The CDR3 DNA reads TGTGCCAGCAGCCGCCAACGACTGGGGGGAAGGATTGGCTACACCTTC. This sequence joins TRBV14 and TRBJ1-2; TRBD1 is a possible D gene (5 bases). V gave up 4 bases and J gave up 7 bases, with 22 bases separating them. The length of the CDR3 is 16 residues. The germline V gene encodes CDR1 SGHDN and CDR2 FVKESK.

The V and J genes are TRBV27 and TRBJ1-5; D not certain. CDR1 is MNHEY, CDR2 SMNVEV, per germline (reference sequence). This CDR3 has 16 residues. V shed 4 bases and J shed 2 bases, with 15 bases lying between them. This chain's CDR3 is CASSSLVRKGNQPQHF. DNA for the CDR3: TGTGCCAGCAGTTCCCTAGTCCGAAAAGGCAATCAGCCCCAGCATTTT.